This T cell receptor (beta chain) was retrieved from a study of blood T cells in healthy people across ages. In the study overall: About one barcoded beta molecule per two T cells was the capture yield of template switching. Study-level findings and limits: Older individuals had lower TCR beta diversity per million T cells (the decline was roughly linear).

Of note for this clonotype: Its antigen is not known.

Each donor's blood draw was roughly 10 milliliters of peripheral blood. It was with a sample-barcoded 5' primer and a J-beta primer mix that a second PCR of roughly 7 to 12 cycles was run. The study obtained at least 2.5 million CDR3-containing paired-end reads from every sample. TCRdb re-derived calls from the 5' RACE reads in MiXCR, one entry per CDR3 protein. The table includes about 900,000 distinct CDR3 sequences, roughly 48% detected once. Sequencing was done on a sample of blood. This sequence was found in a man under 40 in good health.

This CDR3 reads CASSSATGGFSGANVLTF. Written as DNA, the CDR3 is TGCGCCAGCAGCTCGGCGACAGGGGGTTTCTCTGGGGCCAACGTCCTGACTTTC. The gene calls are TRBV5-1 and TRBJ2-6; 9 nucleotides line up with TRBD1. J lost 0 bases, V lost 3 bases, and 7 bases had no gene match. The CDR3 runs to 18 residues. Germline CDR1 reads SGHRS; CDR2 reads YFSETQ.